What follows is one T cell receptor beta chain and its context. The assay was immunoSEQ multiplex PCR, and TCRdb's table has in-frame clones only and misses some. The sample carries 350,000 to 450,000 clones, about 90% recorded once. The sample is drawn from a study of blood T cell repertoires in COVID-19. Whole-study context: Recovery meant two consecutive negative NP/OP PCR tests, professional clearance, or resolved symptoms.

The V end was cut by 4 bases, the J end by 7 bases, with 16 bases between. Germline V gene sequence: CDR1 MNHEY, CDR2 SVGEGT. The CDR3 runs 14 residues. This chain links TRBV6-2 or TRBV6-3 with TRBJ1-1, with D perhaps TRBD1 (5 bases). The sample was PBMCs or T cells enriched from blood (not recorded which). This sequence originates from a man aged 40-49 years in a cohort exposed to, infected with or recovered from COVID-19 (not recorded which). Here the CDR3 DNA reads TGTGCCAGCAGTTTGTGGGGGGAACATAATGAAGCTTTCTTT. This translates into CASSLWGEHNEAFF.